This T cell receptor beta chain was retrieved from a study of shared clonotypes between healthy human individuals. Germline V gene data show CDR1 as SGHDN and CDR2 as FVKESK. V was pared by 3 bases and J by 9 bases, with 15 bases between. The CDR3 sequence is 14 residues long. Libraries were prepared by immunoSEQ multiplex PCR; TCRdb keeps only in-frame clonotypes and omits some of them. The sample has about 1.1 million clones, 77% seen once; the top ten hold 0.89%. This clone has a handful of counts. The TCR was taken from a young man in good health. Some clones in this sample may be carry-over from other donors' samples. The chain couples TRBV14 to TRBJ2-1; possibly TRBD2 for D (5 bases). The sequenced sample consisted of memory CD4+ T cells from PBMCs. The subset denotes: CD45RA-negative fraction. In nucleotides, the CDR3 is TGTGCCAGCAGCCAGAGCGGTGAGGACTTTGAGCAGTTCTTC. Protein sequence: CASSQSGEDFEQFF. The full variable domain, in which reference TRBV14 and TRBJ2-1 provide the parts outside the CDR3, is EAGVTQFPSHSVIEKGQTVTLRCDPISGHDNLYWYRRVMGKEIKFLLHFVKESKQDESGMPNNRFLAERTGGTYSTLKVQPAELEDSGVYFCASSQSGEDFEQFFGPGTRLTVL.